A single sample is the source of the 13 T cell receptor beta chains below, sequenced in a study of T cell responses to AZD1222 COVID-19 vaccine. Profiling relied on immunoSEQ multiplex PCR, and the TCRdb table lists in-frame clones only, not all of them. Among around 100,000 clones, roughly 84% were seen once, and the ten largest hold approximately 17%. The source was peripheral blood, collected on day 0 of AZD1222 vaccination. The receptors derive from an adult in good health.

Only one count was recorded for this clone. The CDR3 reads CATGLAGASTDTQYF. The CDR3 DNA sequence: TGTGCCACGGGACTAGCGGGGGCTAGCACAGATACGCAGTATTTT. J is TRBJ2-3 and V is TRBV10-3, with 14 nucleotides matching TRBD2. The CDR3 consists of 15 residues. In germline, CDR1 is ENHRY, CDR2 SYGVKD. V lost 10 bases and J lost 0; bases outside the gene matches: 3.

V and J are TRBV5-4 and TRBJ2-1, with TRBD2 matching over 12 bases. This CDR3 has 16 residues. Germline loops: CDR1 SGHNT, CDR2 YYREEE (reference sequence). V shed 2 bases, J shed 6 bases, and the junction held 6 bases outside the gene matches. This CDR3 reads CASSLQTSGRSNEQFF. In DNA, the CDR3 is TGTGCCAGCAGCTTACAAACTAGCGGGAGGTCCAATGAGCAGTTCTTC.

The rearrangement joins TRBV10-3 to TRBJ2-1; 8 nucleotides match TRBD2. The CDR3 covers 13 residues. CDR1 is ENHRY and CDR2 is SYGVKD in the germline V gene. V was pared by 7 bases and J by 7 bases, with 6 bases of the junction left unmatched. The CDR3 sequence is CAINPAGVNEQFF. The CDR3 DNA reads as TGTGCCATCAATCCAGCGGGAGTGAATGAGCAGTTCTTC.

The gene calls are TRBV3-1 (or the pseudogene TRBV3-2) and TRBJ1-4; a weak D match, TRBD1 (5 bases). Trimming pared 0 bases from V and 6 bases from J, leaving 11 bases between. Germline loops: CDR1 LGHDT, CDR2 YNNKEL (reference sequence). The CDR3 extends over 15 amino acids. CDR3 nucleotides: TGTGCCAGCAGCCAAGATCCGGGGCATGATGAAAAACTGTTTTTT. Protein: CASSQDPGHDEKLFF.

V usage is TRBV29-1 and J usage is TRBJ2-7; D unresolved. Trimming pared 0 bases from V and 3 bases from J, leaving 21 bases between. Germline V gene sequence: CDR1 SQVTM, CDR2 ANQGSEA. The CDR3 length is 17 residues. CDR3 DNA sequence: TGCAGCGTTGAAGATCTGCCAGTAACGGATCCTTTCTACGAGCAGTACGTC. Translating it yields CSVEDLPVTDPFYEQYV.

The J gene is TRBJ1-5, the V gene TRBV10-3; 7 positions match TRBD1. Looked up from germline, CDR1 is ENHRY and CDR2 is SYGVKD. The CDR3 contains 12 residues. With V trimmed by 9 bases and J by 6 bases, 5 bases remained unmatched. CDR3 nucleotides: TGTGCCATAGACAGGGCCGGTCAGCCCCAGCATTTT. This translates into CAIDRAGQPQHF.

This chain's CDR3 is CASSLGGTDTQYF. The CDR3 nucleotides are TGTGCCAGCAGCTTGGGCGGCACAGATACGCAGTATTTT. The chain has TRBV7-7 and TRBJ2-3; D not certain. Germline-derived CDR1 and CDR2 are SSHAT and FNYEAQ (reference sequence). This CDR3 has 13 amino acids. With 3 bases removed from V and 1 base from J, the gap between germline ends came to 5 bases.

This chain connects TRBV28 to TRBJ2-1, with D possibly being TRBD1 (6 bases). Germline V gene sequence: CDR1 MDHEN, CDR2 SYDVKM. Deletions cut 4 bases from V and 7 bases from J, with 8 bases between. The CDR3 has 12 amino acids. The CDR3 is CASSSQGNEQFF. CDR3 nucleotides: TGTGCCAGCAGTTCGCAGGGGAATGAGCAGTTCTTC.

The rearrangement links TRBV4-1 to TRBJ2-5, with D possibly TRBD2 on 6 matching bases. Germline V CDR1 and CDR2: MGHRA, YSYEKL. This CDR3 spans 16 amino acids. V dropped 2 bases and J dropped 4 bases, with 17 bases sitting between them. The CDR3 is CASSQWGEASVETQYF. DNA for the CDR3: TGCGCCAGCAGCCAATGGGGGGAGGCTAGCGTAGAGACCCAGTACTTC.

V and J are TRBV5-1 and TRBJ2-5, with D perhaps matching TRBD2 (5 bases). The V gene lost 5 bases and the J gene lost 10 bases, with 27 bases spanning the gap. Germline CDR1 SGHRS, CDR2 YFSETQ. The CDR3 consists of 16 residues. This CDR3 reads CASSGSRSGFFRDQYF. Written as DNA, the CDR3 is TGCGCCAGCAGTGGATCGCGGAGCGGTTTTTTTAGAGACCAGTACTTC.

This rearrangement joins TRBV18 to TRBJ1-1, with unresolved D. The CDR3 covers 12 residues. The V gene's germline CDR1 is KGHSH and CDR2 LQKENI. Trimming left V 6 bases short and J 5 bases short, with 10 bases between. The CDR3 region is CASSPTSTEAFF. DNA of the CDR3: TGTGCCAGCTCCCCTACTAGTACTGAAGCTTTCTTT.

The J gene is TRBJ2-7, the V gene TRBV5-4; D is undetermined. The V gene lost 4 bases and the J gene lost 1 base, with 18 bases spanning the gap. Germline lookup yields CDR1 SGHNT and CDR2 YYREEE (reference sequence). The CDR3 spans 16 residues. The CDR3 nucleotides are TGTGCCAGCAGCCCTAAAGGCAGTCGTGTTTCCTACGAGCAGTACTTC. The encoded protein is CASSPKGSRVSYEQYF.

The rearrangement uses TRBV29-1 and TRBJ1-2; 10 positions agree with TRBD1. V trimming: 4 bases; J trimming: 8 bases; junction bases outside the gene matches: 7. The CDR3 covers 13 residues. Germline V gene sequence: CDR1 SQVTM, CDR2 ANQGSEA. The CDR3 sequence: CSVGQGAESGYTF. The DNA of the CDR3 is TGCAGCGTTGGACAGGGGGCGGAGTCCGGCTACACCTTC.